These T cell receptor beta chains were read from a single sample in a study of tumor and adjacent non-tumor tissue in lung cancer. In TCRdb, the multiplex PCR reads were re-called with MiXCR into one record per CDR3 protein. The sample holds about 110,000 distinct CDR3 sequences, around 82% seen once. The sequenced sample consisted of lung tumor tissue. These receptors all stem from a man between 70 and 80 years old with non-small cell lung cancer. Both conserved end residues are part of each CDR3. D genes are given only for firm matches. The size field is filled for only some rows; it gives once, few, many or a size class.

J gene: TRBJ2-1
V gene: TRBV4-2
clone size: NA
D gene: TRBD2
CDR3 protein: CVSSQRRGGLAVYNEQLF
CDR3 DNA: TGTGTCAGCAGCCAAAGGAGAGGGGGACTAGCGGTCTACAATGAGCAGTTGTTC

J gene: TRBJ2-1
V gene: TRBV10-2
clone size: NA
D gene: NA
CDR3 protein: CASKSPGPYSHEQFF
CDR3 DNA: TGCGCCAGCAAATCCCCGGGACCCTATTCTCATGAGCAGTTCTTC

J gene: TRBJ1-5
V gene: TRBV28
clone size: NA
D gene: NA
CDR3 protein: CASSLTRQARQPQHF
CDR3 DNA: TGTGCCAGCAGTTTAACACGACAGGCCCGGCAGCCCCAGCATTTT

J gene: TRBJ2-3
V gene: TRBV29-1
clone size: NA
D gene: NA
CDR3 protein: CNVEEAVADTQYF
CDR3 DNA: TGCAACGTTGAAGAAGCAGTAGCAGATACGCAGTATTTT

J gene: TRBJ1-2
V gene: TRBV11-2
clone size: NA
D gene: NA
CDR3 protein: CVSSLLGTRLYGYTF
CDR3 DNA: TGTGTCAGCAGCTTATTGGGGACGAGGCTTTATGGCTACACCTTC

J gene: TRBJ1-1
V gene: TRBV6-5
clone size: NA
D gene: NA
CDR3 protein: CASSYSAATTEAFF
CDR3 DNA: TGTGCCAGTAGTTATAGCGCCGCGACGACTGAAGCTTTCTTT

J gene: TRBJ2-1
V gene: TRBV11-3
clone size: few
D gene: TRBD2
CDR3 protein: CGSSLLGTSGGYNEQFF
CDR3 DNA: TGTGGCAGCAGCCTCCTAGGGACTAGTGGGGGATACAATGAGCAGTTCTTC

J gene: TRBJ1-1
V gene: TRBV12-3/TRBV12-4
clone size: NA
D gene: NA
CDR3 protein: CASKGRDTEAFF
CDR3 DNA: TGTGCTAGTAAGGGAAGGGACACTGAAGCTTTCTTT

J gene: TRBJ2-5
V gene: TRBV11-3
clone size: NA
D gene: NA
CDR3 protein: CASTSGWGRKTQYF
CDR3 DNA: TGTGCCAGCACTTCCGGCTGGGGGCGGAAGACCCAGTACTTT

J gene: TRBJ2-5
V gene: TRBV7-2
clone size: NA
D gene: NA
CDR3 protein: CASSLLPAGIQETQYF
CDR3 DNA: TGTGCCAGCAGCTTACTGCCGGCGGGCATTCAAGAGACCCAGTACTTC

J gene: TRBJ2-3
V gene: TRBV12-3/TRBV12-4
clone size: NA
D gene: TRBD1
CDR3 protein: CASSWDRVQLQYF
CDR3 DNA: TGTGCCAGTAGTTGGGACAGGGTTCAGCTCCAGTATTTT

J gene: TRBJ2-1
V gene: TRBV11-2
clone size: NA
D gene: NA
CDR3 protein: CTGSLHVRDWASYNEQLF
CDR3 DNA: TGTACTGGCAGCTTACATGTGCGGGACTGGGCCTCCTACAATGAGCAGCTCTTC

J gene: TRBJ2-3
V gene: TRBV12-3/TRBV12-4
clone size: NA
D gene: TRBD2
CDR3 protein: CASGTPGQAGEAQYF
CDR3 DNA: TGTGCCAGCGGGACCCCGGGACAAGCGGGGGAGGCGCAGTATTTT

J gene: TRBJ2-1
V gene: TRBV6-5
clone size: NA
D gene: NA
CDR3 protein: CASSAQDGHEQFF
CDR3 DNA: TGTGCTAGCAGTGCCCAGGATGGTCATGAGCAGTTCTTC

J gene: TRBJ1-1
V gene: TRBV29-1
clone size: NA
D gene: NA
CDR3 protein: CSVLERGRDTEAFF
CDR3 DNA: TGTAGTGTTCTGGAAAGGGGCAGGGACACTGAAGCTTTCTTT

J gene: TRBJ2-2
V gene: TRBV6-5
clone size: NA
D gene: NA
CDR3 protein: CASSYSIEGAGELFF
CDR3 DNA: TGTGCCAGCAGTTACAGTATAGAGGGGGCCGGGGAGCTGTTTTTT

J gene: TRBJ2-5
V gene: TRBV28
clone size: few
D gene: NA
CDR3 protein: CASSSNVYRAAETQYF
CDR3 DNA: TGTGCCAGTAGTTCTAATGTCTACCGTGCCGCAGAGACCCAGTACTTC

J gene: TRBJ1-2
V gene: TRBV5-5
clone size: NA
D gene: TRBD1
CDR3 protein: CAISLEYLGQGRGYTF
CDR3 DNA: TGTGCCATCAGCTTGGAATATCTGGGACAGGGCCGTGGCTACACATTC

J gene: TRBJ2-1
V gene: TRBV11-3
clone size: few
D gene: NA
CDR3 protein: CASSLDPRGGRDEQFF
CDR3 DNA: TGTGCCAGTAGCTTAGATCCCAGGGGGGGCAGGGATGAGCAGTTCTTC

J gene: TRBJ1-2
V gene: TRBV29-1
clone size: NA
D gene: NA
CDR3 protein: CSVERGKANYGYIF
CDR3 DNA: TGCAGCGTCGAAAGAGGGAAGGCTAACTATGGCTACATCTTC

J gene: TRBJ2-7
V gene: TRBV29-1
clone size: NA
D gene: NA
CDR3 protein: CSVSREYEQYF
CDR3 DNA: TGCAGTGTGAGTAGGGAGTACGAGCAGTACTTC

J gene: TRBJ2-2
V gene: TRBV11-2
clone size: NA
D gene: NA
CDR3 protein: CAINLDSQSGDLFF
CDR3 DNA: TGTGCCATCAACCTGGACAGTCAGTCCGGGGATCTGTTTTTT

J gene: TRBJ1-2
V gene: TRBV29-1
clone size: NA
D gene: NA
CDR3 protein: CSVLMTVAYGYTF
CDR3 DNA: TGCAGCGTTCTCATGACGGTAGCCTATGGCTACACCTTC

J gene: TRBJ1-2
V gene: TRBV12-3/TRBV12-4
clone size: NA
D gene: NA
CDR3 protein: CASSLLTRFGYGYTF
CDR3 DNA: TGTGCCAGCAGTTTATTGACAAGGTTTGGCTATGGCTATACATTC

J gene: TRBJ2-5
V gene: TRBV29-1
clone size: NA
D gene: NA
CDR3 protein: CRVGDRYQETQYF
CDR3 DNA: TGCAGGGTTGGAGACAGGTATCAAGAGACCCAGTACTTC

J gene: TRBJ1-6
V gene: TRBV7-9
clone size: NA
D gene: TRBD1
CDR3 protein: CASSKRQGRGNSPLHF
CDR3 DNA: TGTGCCAGCAGCAAACGACAGGGAAGGGGGAATTCACCCCTCCACTTT

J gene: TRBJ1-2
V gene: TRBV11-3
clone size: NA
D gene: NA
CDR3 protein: CASSLEHGRIYGYTF
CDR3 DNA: TGTGCCAGCAGCTTAGAGCACGGACGGATCTATGGCTACACGTTC

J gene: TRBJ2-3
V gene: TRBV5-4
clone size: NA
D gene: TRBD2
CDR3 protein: CASSPTSGRGTDRQYF
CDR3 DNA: TGTGCCAGCAGTCCGACTAGCGGGAGAGGTACAGATAGGCAGTATTTC

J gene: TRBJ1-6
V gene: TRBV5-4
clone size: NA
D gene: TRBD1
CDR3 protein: CTNSPTGDHNSPLHF
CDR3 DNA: TGTACCAACAGCCCAACAGGGGATCATAATTCACCCCTCCACTTT

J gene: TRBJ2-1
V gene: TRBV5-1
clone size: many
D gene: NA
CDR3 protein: CASSLGGASYNEQFF
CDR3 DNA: TGCGCCAGCAGCTTGGGGGGGGCCTCCTACAATGAGCAGTTCTTC

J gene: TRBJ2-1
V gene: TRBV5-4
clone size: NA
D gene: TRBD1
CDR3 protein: CTSSFGDRMGNEQFF
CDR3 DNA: TGTACCAGCAGCTTTGGGGACAGGATGGGGAATGAGCAGTTCTTC

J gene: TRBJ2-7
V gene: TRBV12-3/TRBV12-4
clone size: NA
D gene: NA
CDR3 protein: CASSLKGAGKLEHYF
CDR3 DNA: TGTGCCAGCAGTTTAAAGGGTGCGGGGAAGTTGGAGCACTACTTC

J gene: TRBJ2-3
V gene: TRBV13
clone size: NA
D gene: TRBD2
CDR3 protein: CANSLAGSTDTQYF
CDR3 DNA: TGTGCCAACAGCTTAGCGGGATCCACAGATACGCAGTATTTT

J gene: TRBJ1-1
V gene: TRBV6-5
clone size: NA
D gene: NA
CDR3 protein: CASKAGVNTETFF
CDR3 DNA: TGTGCCAGTAAGGCAGGGGTTAACACTGAAACTTTCTTT

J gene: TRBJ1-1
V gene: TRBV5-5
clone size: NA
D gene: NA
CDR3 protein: CASSFIRDVGTEALF
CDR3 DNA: TGTGCCAGCAGCTTCATCAGGGATGTGGGGACTGAAGCTTTATTT

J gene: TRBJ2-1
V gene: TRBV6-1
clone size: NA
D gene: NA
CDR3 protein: CASSEDSQIQPEAHNEQFF
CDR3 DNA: TGTGCCAGCAGTGAAGACTCGCAGATACAGCCGGAGGCCCACAATGAGCAGTTCTTC

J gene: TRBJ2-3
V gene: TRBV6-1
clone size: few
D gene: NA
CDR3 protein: CAISVSNGASTDTQYF
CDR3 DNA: TGTGCCATCAGTGTATCTAACGGGGCAAGCACAGATACGCAGTATTTT

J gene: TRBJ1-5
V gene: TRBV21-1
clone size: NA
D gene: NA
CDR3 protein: CASSKESGAGENNTDTQHF
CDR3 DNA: TGTGCCAGCAGCAAAGAAAGTGGGGCCGGGGAAAACAACACAGATACGCAGCATTTT

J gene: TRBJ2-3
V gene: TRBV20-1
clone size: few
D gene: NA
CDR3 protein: CSAPRDTQYF
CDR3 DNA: TGCAGTGCACCGCGAGATACGCAGTATTTT

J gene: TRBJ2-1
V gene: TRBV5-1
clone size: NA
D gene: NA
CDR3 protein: CACSILGAYDEQFF
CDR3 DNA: TGCGCCTGCAGTATACTGGGGGCCTACGATGAGCAGTTCTTC

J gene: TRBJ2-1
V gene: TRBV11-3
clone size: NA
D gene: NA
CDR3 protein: CASSLDHTAGKGEQFF
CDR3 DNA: TGTGCCAGCAGCTTAGATCACACGGCGGGCAAGGGTGAGCAGTTCTTC

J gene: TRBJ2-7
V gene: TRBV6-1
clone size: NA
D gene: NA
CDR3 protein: CASIGTGLYKQYF
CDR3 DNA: TGTGCCAGCATAGGGACTGGTCTGTACAAGCAGTACTTC

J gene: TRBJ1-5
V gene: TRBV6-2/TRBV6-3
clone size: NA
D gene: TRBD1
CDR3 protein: CVNSLGRGLNQPQHF
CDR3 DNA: TGTGTCAACAGTTTGGGCAGGGGGCTGAATCAGCCACAGCATTTT

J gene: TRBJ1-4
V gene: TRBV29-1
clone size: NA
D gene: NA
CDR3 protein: CSVGERSGEKLFF
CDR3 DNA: TGCAGCGTTGGAGAGAGGAGCGGTGAAAAACTGTTTTTT

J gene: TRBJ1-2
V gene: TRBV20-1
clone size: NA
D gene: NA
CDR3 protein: CTARGGGNTF
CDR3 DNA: TGCACTGCTAGAGGAGGTGGCAACACCTTC

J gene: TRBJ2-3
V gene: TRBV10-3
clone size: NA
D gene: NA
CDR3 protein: CAISEPRGTCTDTQYF
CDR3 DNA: TGTGCCATCAGTGAGCCGCGCGGTACTTGCACAGATACGCAGTATTTT

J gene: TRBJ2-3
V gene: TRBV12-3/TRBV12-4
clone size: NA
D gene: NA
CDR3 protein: CASSSAQPSSRQYF
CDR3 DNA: TGTGCCAGCAGTTCGGCCCAACCCAGTTCGAGGCAGTATTTC

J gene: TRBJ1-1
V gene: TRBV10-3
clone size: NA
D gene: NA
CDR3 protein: CAISDWGPQGTEAFF
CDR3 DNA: TGTGCCATCAGTGATTGGGGGCCCCAAGGCACTGAAGCTTTCTTT

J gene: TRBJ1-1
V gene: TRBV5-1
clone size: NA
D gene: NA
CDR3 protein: CASSSVVGINTEAFF
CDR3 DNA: TGCGCCAGCAGCTCGGTAGTTGGTATAAACACTGAAGCTTTCTTT

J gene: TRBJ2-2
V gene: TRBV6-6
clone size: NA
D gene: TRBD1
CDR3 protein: CASSYQRRDSNTGEMFF
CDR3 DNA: TGTGCCAGCAGTTACCAGCGCAGGGACAGCAACACCGGGGAGATGTTTTTT

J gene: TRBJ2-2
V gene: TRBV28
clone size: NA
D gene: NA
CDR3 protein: CASSLLPSTGELFF
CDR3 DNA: TGTGCCAGCAGTTTATTGCCTAGCACCGGAGAGCTGTTTTTT

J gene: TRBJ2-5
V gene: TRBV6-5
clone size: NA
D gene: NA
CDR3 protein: CASRRFRSETQYF
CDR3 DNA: TGTGCCAGCAGACGTTTTAGATCCGAGACCCAGTACTTC

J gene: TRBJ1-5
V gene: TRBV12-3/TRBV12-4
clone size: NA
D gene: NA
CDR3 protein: CVSGQGNNQPQHF
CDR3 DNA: TGTGTCAGCGGCCAGGGTAACAATCAGCCCCAGCATTTT

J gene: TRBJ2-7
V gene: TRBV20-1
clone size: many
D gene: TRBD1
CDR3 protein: CSAPDRVDEQYF
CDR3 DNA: TGCAGTGCTCCGGACAGGGTTGACGAGCAGTACTTC

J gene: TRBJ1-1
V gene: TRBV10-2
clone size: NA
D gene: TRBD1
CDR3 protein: CARRDRGTETFF
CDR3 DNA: TGCGCCAGGAGGGACAGGGGCACTGAAACTTTCTTT

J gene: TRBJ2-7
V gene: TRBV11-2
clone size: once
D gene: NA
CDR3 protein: CANSKWTERGQNF
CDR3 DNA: TGTGCCAACAGCAAATGGACCGAGCGCGGGCAGAACTTC

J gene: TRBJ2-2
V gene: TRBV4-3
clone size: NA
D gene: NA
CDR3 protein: CASSGVTTTWELFF
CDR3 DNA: TGCGCCAGCAGCGGGGTCACAACCACTTGGGAGCTGTTTTTT

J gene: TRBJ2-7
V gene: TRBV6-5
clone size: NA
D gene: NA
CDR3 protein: CASCYVMGTYDQYF
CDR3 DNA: TGTGCCAGCTGTTACGTGATGGGGACCTATGACCAGTACTTC

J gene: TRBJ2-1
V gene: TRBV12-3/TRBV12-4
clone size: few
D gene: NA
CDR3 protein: CVSTTYNEQFF
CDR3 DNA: TGTGTCAGCACCACATACAATGAGCAGTTCTTC

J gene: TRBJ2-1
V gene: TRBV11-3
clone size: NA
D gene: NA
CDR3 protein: CASNPKGNYNEHFF
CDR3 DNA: TGTGCCAGCAACCCTAAGGGGAACTACAATGAGCATTTCTTC